Below, 18 T cell receptor beta chains from the same sample are listed, as sequenced in a study of blood T cell repertoires in COVID-19. The protocol was immunoSEQ multiplex PCR, while the TCRdb copy is restricted to in-frame clones and leaves out a portion. The sample shows 250,000 to 350,000 clones, roughly 87% of them seen only once. Sequencing was done on a sample of peripheral blood. The receptors were sampled from a woman in her 50s who had recovered from COVID-19.

The V and J genes are TRBV6-2 or TRBV6-3 and TRBJ1-5, with 7 bases that match TRBD1. The CDR3 has 15 residues. The V gene end was trimmed by 5 bases and the J gene end by 6 bases; junction bases not matched to a gene: 10. CDR1 and CDR2 (germline): MNHEY, SVGEGT. CDR3: CASSADREFGQPQHF. The CDR3 region has the DNA TGTGCCAGCAGTGCCGACAGGGAGTTTGGTCAGCCCCAGCATTTT.

Worth noting for this clone: One end of the junction varies from germline; a read error may be responsible. V gene TRBV6-5 combines with J gene TRBJ1-6; D not resolved. This CDR3 is built from 12 residues. From germline, CDR1 is MNHEY and CDR2 SVGAGI. The CDR3 region has the DNA TGTGCCAGCAGTCCAACCAATTCAGCCCTCCACTTT. Residues: CASSPTNSALHF.

The genes are TRBV28 and TRBJ2-3; no reliable D call. Germline values: CDR1 MDHEN, CDR2 SYDVKM. V was pared by 6 bases and J by 3 bases, with 19 bases between. CDR3 length: 16 residues. This CDR3 reads CASRPPKRNWTDTQYF. CDR3 coding DNA: TGTGCCAGCAGACCTCCTAAGCGTAATTGGACAGATACGCAGTATTTT. Filled out from reference TRBV28 and TRBJ2-3, the complete variable domain reads DVKVTQSSRYLVKRTGEKVFLECVQDMDHENMFWYRQDPGLGLRLIYFSYDVKMKEKGDIPEGYSVSREKKERFSLILESASTNQTSMYLCASRPPKRNWTDTQYFGPGTRLTVL.

This chain joins TRBV2 and TRBJ2-3; D gene ambiguous. Deletions cut 8 bases from V and 2 bases from J, with 11 bases between. Germline loops: CDR1 SNHLY, CDR2 FYNNEI. The CDR3 consists of 13 residues. The CDR3 DNA sequence: TGTGCCAGCGGCTGGGCTTACACAGATACGCAGTATTTT. It encodes CASGWAYTDTQYF.

The J gene is TRBJ2-7, the V gene TRBV11-3; TRBD2 matches 7 bases. Germline assignment: CDR1 SGHNT and CDR2 YENEEA. V dropped 1 base and J dropped 5; count of bases not matched to a gene: 11. This CDR3 has 16 amino acids. This CDR3 reads CASSLARGGSHHEQYF. The CDR3 DNA reads as TGTGCCAGCAGCTTAGCGCGGGGCGGGAGTCACCACGAGCAGTACTTC.

The chain joins TRBV5-1 to TRBJ2-3; TRBD2 matches 9 bases. J lost 5 bases, V lost 0 bases, and 7 bases had no gene match. Germline V gene sequence: CDR1 SGHRS, CDR2 YFSETQ. This CDR3 has 16 residues. The CDR3 region is CASSLEVAGAEDTQYF. The DNA for the CDR3 is TGCGCCAGCAGCTTGGAGGTAGCGGGGGCCGAAGATACGCAGTATTTT.

The V gene is TRBV5-1, the J gene TRBJ2-3; the match to TRBD1 covers 9 bases. Germline-derived CDR1 and CDR2 are SGHRS and YFSETQ. J gave up 3 bases and V 4 bases, and 12 bases lay outside the gene matches. There are 17 residues in the CDR3. The CDR3 loop reads CASSPTLTGGRTDTQYF. In nucleotides, the CDR3 is TGCGCCAGCAGCCCTACCCTTACAGGGGGCCGGACAGATACGCAGTATTTT.

This clone has a single count. At one boundary the junction diverges from the germline segment, which might be a read error. The chain employs TRBV9 and TRBJ1-2, with D perhaps TRBD1 (5 bases). Germline lookup yields CDR1 SGDLS and CDR2 YYNGEE. There are 11 residues in the CDR3. Written as DNA, the CDR3 is TGTGCCAGCAGCGTAGGGACGCGGGGCCACTTC. Amino acid sequence: CASSVGTRGHF.

For this clone: This sample also contains other DNA sequences that code for the same CDR3. V is TRBV2 and J is TRBJ1-1; 10 nucleotides match TRBD1. The CDR3 covers 14 residues. Looked up from germline, CDR1 is SNHLY and CDR2 is FYNNEI. The J segment lost 5 bases and the V segment lost 5 bases, leaving 5 bases of the junction unmatched. The CDR3 is CASSLRQGATEAFF. The CDR3 DNA sequence: TGTGCCAGCAGTCTCCGACAGGGGGCGACTGAAGCTTTCTTT.

The rearrangement joins TRBV6-6 to TRBJ2-3; 9 bases map to TRBD2. The germline V gene encodes CDR1 MNHNY and CDR2 SVGAGI (reference sequence). V was pared by 8 bases and J by 4 bases, with 4 bases of the junction left unmatched. There are 13 residues in the CDR3. The CDR3 DNA is TGTGCCAGCGGGTTAGCGGGAGCAGATACGCAGTATTTT. As protein: CASGLAGADTQYF.

This clone was observed once. The chain combines TRBV7-8 with TRBJ1-5, with a possible D match to TRBD1 (6 bases). With 4 bases removed from V and 4 bases from J, the gap between germline ends came to 17 bases. Germline-derived CDR1 and CDR2 are SGHVS and FQNEAQ. The CDR3 is made up of 16 amino acids. In DNA form, the CDR3 reads TGTGCCAGCAGCTCCCGGGGGGGGCCCAAGAATCAGCCCCAGCATTTT. Its translation: CASSSRGGPKNQPQHF.

The genes are TRBV7-2 and TRBJ2-3; 7 bases are a match to TRBD1. Germline lookup yields CDR1 SGHTA and CDR2 FQGNSA. The CDR3 consists of 13 residues. V lost 5 bases and J lost 5; bases outside the gene matches: 4. CDR3 sequence: CASSPRQGDTQYF. The CDR3 DNA is TGTGCCAGCAGCCCCCGACAGGGAGATACGCAGTATTTT.

CDR3 sequence reads: CAISVDRGNTIYF. The DNA for the CDR3 is TGTGCCATCAGTGTCGACAGGGGGAACACCATATATTTT. The chain uses TRBV10-3 and TRBJ1-3; TRBD1 agrees at 9 bases. CDR3 size: 13 residues. Germline V gene sequence: CDR1 ENHRY, CDR2 SYGVKD. V was pared by 4 bases and J by 7 bases, with 2 bases of the junction left unmatched.

The chain employs TRBV2 and TRBJ2-7; D is perhaps TRBD2 (6 bases). The CDR3 length is 12 residues. Germline CDR1 and CDR2: SNHLY and FYNNEI. The germline V and J ends were trimmed by 11 bases and 1 base, with 12 bases remaining between them. The CDR3 is CAAAGLSYEQYF. In DNA, the CDR3 is TGTGCCGCGGCGGGGCTTTCCTACGAGCAGTACTTC. The variable domain in full, with the rest retrieved from reference TRBV2 and TRBJ2-7, is EPEVTQTPSHQVTQMGQEVILRCVPISNHLYFYWYRQILGQKVEFLVSFYNNEISEKSEIFDDQFSVERPDGSNFTLKIRSTKLEDSAMYFCAAAGLSYEQYFGPGTRLTVT.

This clone appeared a single time. This CDR3 is CASRIGGEAFF. CDR3 bases: TGTGCCAGCAGGATAGGGGGTGAAGCTTTCTTT. The rearrangement joins TRBV27 to TRBJ1-1; weak D call: TRBD1 (6 bases). The V gene's germline CDR1 is MNHEY and CDR2 SMNVEV (reference sequence). The CDR3 is made up of 11 amino acids. The ends were cut back, 6 bases at V and 7 bases at J, with 9 bases in the middle.

The chain is built from TRBV29-1 and TRBJ2-1; 9 bases are shared with TRBD2. Germline V gives CDR1 SQVTM, CDR2 ANQGSEA. The junction had 13 bases not matched to a gene; V was cut back by 3 bases and J by 4 bases. The CDR3 is 17 amino acids. In DNA form, the CDR3 reads TGCAGCGTTGATAGAAGGAGCGCCCTAGCGGGATACAATGAGCAGTTCTTC. It is translated as CSVDRRSALAGYNEQFF.

This chain joins TRBV30 and TRBJ1-5; tentative D call: TRBD1 (6 bases). The CDR3 contains 12 residues. CDR1 GTSNPN and CDR2 SVGIG come from the germline V gene (reference sequence). The V end was cut by 4 bases, the J end by 7 bases, with 11 bases between. In nucleotides, the CDR3 is TGTGCCTGGAATCAGGGGCAACAGCCCCAGCATTTT. This encodes CAWNQGQQPQHF.

The chain joins TRBV24-1 to TRBJ2-5; 8 bases are a match to TRBD2. CDR3 length: 15 residues. Germline CDR1 reads KGHDR; CDR2 reads SFDVKD. V was pared by 6 bases and J by 0 bases, with 5 bases of the junction left unmatched. The CDR3 DNA reads TGTGCCACCAGTATAACTAGCGGATACCAAGAGACCCAGTACTTC. It codes for CATSITSGYQETQYF.